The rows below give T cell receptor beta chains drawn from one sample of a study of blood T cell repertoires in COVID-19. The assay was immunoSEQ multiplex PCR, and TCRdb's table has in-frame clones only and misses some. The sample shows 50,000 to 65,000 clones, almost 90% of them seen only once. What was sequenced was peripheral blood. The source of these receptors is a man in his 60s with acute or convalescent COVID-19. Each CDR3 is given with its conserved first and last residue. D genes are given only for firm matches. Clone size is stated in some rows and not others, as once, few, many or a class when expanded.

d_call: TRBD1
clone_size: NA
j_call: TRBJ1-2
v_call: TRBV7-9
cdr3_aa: CASSSKDRRIYGYTF
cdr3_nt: TGTGCCAGCAGCTCAAAGGACAGGAGAATCTATGGCTACACCTTC

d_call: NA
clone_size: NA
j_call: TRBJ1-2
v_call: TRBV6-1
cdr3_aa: CASSEGFFGQSYGYTF
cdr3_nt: TGTGCCAGCAGTGAAGGTTTTTTTGGACAGTCGTATGGCTACACCTTC

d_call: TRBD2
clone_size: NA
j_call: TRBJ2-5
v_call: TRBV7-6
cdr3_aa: CASSLGLAGLLQETQYF
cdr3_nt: TGTGCCAGCAGCTTGGGACTAGCGGGACTTCTCCAAGAGACCCAGTACTTC

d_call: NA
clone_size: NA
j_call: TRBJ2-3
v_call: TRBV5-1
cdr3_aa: CASSLVGGGQDTQYF
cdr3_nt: TGCGCCAGCAGCTTGGTAGGCGGCGGCCAAGATACGCAGTATTTT

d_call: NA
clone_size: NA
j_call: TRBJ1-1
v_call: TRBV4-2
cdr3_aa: CASSRGGNTEAFF
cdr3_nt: TGTGCCAGCAGTCGCGGGGGGAACACTGAAGCTTTCTTT

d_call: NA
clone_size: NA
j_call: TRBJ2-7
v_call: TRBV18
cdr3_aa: CASSTTRVSEQYF
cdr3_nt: TGTGCCAGCTCCACAACCAGGGTTAGCGAGCAGTACTTC

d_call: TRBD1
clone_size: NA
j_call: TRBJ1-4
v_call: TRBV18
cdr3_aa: CASSPRQGLYEKLFF
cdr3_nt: TGTGCCAGCTCACCGCGACAGGGATTATATGAAAAACTGTTTTTT

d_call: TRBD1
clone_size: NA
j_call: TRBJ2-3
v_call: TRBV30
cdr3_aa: CAWTTGQGPDTQYF
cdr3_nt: TGTGCCTGGACCACCGGACAGGGACCAGATACGCAGTATTTT

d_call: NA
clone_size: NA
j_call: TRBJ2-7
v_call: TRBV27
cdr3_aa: CASSYAGTEQYF
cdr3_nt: TGTGCCAGCAGTTACGCGGGTACCGAGCAGTACTTC

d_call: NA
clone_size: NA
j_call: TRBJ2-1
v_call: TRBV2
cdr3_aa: CASTLFGSYNEQFF
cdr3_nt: TGTGCCAGCACCCTATTCGGCTCCTACAATGAGCAGTTCTTC

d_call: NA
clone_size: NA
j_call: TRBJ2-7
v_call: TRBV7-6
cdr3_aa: CASSRRTPFDEQYF
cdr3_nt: TGTGCCAGCAGCCGGCGGACACCTTTCGACGAGCAGTACTTC

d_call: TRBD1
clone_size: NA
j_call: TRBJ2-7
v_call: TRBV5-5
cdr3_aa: CASSSNPPGQGYEQYF
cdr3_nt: TGTGCCAGCAGCTCCAATCCGCCGGGACAGGGCTACGAGCAGTACTTC

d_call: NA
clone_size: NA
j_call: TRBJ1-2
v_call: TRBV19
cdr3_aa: CASTKTGTRAVLGYGYTF
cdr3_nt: TGTGCCAGTACCAAAACCGGGACTAGGGCGGTTTTAGGCTATGGCTACACCTTC

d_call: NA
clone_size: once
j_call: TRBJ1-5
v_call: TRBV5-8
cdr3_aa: CASSSRQRNQPQHF
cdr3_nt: TGTGCCAGCAGCTCGCGACAGCGCAATCAGCCCCAGCATTTT

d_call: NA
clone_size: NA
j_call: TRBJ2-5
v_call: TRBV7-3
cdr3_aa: CASSFSSQGSQETQYF
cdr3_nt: TGTGCCAGCAGCTTCTCTTCTCAGGGTTCCCAAGAGACCCAGTACTTC

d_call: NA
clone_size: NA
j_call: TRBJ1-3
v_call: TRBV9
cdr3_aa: CASSVAGAGGNTIYF
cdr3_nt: TGTGCCAGCAGCGTAGCCGGCGCGGGGGGAAACACCATATATTTT

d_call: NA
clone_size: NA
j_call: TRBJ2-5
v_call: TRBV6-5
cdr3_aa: CASSYGTLETQYF
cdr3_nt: TGTGCCAGCAGTTACGGGACTTTAGAGACCCAGTACTTC

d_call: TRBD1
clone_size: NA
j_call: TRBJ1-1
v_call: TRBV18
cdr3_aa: CASSPDRGITEAFF
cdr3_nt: TGTGCCAGCTCACCAGACAGGGGGATCACTGAAGCTTTCTTT

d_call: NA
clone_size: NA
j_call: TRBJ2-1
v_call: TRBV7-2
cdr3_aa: CASSAHPYNEQFF
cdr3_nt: TGTGCCAGCAGCGCCCACCCCTATAATGAGCAGTTCTTC

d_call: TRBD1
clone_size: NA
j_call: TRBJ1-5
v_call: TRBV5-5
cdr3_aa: CASTPTATGHGQPQHF
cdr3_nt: TGTGCCAGCACCCCAACGGCGACAGGGCACGGACAGCCCCAGCATTTT

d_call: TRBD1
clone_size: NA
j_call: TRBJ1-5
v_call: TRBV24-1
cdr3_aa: CATSGTGGSQPQHF
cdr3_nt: TGTGCCACCAGTGGGACAGGGGGCAGTCAGCCCCAGCATTTT

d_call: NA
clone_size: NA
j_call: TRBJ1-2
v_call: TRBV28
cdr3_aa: CASSLTPPRVKYYGYTF
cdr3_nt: TGTGCCAGCAGTTTAACGCCCCCTCGGGTTAAATACTATGGCTACACCTTC

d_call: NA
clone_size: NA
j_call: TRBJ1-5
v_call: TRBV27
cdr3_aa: CASSFSPKNQPQHF
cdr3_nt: TGTGCCAGCAGTTTTAGTCCGAAAAATCAGCCCCAGCATTTT

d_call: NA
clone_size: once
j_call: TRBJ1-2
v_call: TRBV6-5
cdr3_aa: CASSYQAGRDYGYTF
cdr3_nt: TGTGCCAGCAGTTACCAAGCGGGACGGGACTATGGCTACACCTTC

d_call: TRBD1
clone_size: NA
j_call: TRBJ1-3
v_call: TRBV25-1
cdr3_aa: CASRRTGSSGNTIYF
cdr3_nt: TGTGCCAGCAGGAGGACAGGGAGCTCTGGAAACACCATATATTTT

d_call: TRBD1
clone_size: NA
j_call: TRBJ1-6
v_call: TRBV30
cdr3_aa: CAWSGLAGGNSPLHF
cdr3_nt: TGTGCCTGGAGTGGTTTGGCAGGGGGAAATTCACCCCTCCACTTT

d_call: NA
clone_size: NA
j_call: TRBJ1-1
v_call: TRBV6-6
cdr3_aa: CASSYGTPNTEAFF
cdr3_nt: TGTGCCAGCAGTTACGGGACACCGAACACTGAAGCTTTCTTT

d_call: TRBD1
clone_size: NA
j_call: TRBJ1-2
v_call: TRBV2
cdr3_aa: CASSEARDRVVRLLNYGYTF
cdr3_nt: TGTGCCAGCAGTGAAGCTCGGGACAGAGTAGTTCGACTCCTTAACTATGGCTACACCTTC

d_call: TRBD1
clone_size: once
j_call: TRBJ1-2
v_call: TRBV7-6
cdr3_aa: CASSLTAQGDIYGYTF
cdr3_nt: TGTGCCAGCAGCTTAACGGCCCAGGGGGATATCTATGGCTACACCTTC

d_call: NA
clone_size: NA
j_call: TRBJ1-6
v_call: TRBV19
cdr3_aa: CASSIGGGGSPLHF
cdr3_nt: TGTGCCAGTAGTATCGGCGGAGGAGGGTCACCCCTCCACTTT

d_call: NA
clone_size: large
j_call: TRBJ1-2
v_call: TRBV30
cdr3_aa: CAWSRGRYGYTF
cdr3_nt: TGTGCCTGGAGTCGGGGGAGGTATGGCTACACCTTC

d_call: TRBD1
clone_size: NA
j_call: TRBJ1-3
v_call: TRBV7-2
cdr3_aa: CASSPGQGRPSGNTIYF
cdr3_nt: TGTGCCAGCAGCCCAGGACAGGGTCGTCCCTCTGGAAACACCATATATTTT

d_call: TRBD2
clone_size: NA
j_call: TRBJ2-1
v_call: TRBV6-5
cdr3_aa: CASTAGVSTVQFF
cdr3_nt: TGTGCCAGCACAGCGGGAGTCTCCACAGTGCAGTTCTTC

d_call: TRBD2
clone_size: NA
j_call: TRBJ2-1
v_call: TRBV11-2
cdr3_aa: CASSSTLAGRYNEQFF
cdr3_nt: TGTGCCAGCAGCTCCACACTAGCGGGCCGCTACAATGAGCAGTTCTTC

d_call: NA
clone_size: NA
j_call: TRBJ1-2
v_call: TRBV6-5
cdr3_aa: CASSLAGAIYGYTF
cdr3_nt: TGTGCCAGCAGTTTAGCAGGGGCCATCTATGGCTACACCTTC